The T cell receptor (beta chain) under discussion was sequenced for a study of blood T cell repertoires in COVID-19. Study details: PBMCs, B-cell-depleted T cells, or T cells were the source of the cDNA or gDNA that made up the material.

Adults between roughly 18 and 100 years of age took part from 20 to 25 US areas. Cohort placement rested on clinical history that participants reported themselves. The CDR3 runs 15 residues. In the study's own analysis: Using reference gene primer amplification, nucleated cell counts were estimated. Produced via immunoSEQ multiplex PCR; TCRdb's table is partial and in-frame only. The V and J calls and clone size are taken from that table; D and trimming were inferred from the DNA. Seen here are under 350,000 clones, 80% to 90% observed once, and the top ten hold 4% to 5.5%. The sequenced material came from PBMCs or T cells enriched from blood (not recorded which). This receptor was identified in a woman aged 40 to 50 with acute COVID-19. The V gene is TRBV21-1, the J gene TRBJ1-3; the table's D call, TRBD1, has no DNA check behind it. TRBV21-1 is recorded as a pseudogene. CDR3 nucleotides: TGTGCCAGCAGCAAAGGCACAGGGGGTGGAAACACCATATATTTT. Amino acids: CASSKGTGGGNTIYF.